This record covers a single TCR beta chain. This CDR3 comprises 15 residues. Losses at the gene ends were 5 bases for V and 7 bases for J; bases not matched to a gene: 8. Germline lookup yields CDR1 LNHDA and CDR2 SQIVND (reference sequence). The data belong to a study of blood T cell repertoires in COVID-19. Study-wide background: Collection of acute and convalescent COVID-19 samples took place in the United States, Italy and Spain.

Assay used: immunoSEQ multiplex PCR; TCRdb lists only in-frame clones, some missing. The sample includes roughly 25,000 clones, roughly 90% seen only once; the top ten take approximately 3%. The chain is built from TRBV19 and TRBJ1-6, with 7 bases aligning to TRBD1. The receptor comes from a human donor in a cohort sampled during active COVID-19. Sequenced material: peripheral blood. The CDR3 coding sequence is TGTGCCAGTAGTTTTTATGAACAGGGGAATTCACCCCTCCACTTT. Amino acids: CASSFYEQGNSPLHF.